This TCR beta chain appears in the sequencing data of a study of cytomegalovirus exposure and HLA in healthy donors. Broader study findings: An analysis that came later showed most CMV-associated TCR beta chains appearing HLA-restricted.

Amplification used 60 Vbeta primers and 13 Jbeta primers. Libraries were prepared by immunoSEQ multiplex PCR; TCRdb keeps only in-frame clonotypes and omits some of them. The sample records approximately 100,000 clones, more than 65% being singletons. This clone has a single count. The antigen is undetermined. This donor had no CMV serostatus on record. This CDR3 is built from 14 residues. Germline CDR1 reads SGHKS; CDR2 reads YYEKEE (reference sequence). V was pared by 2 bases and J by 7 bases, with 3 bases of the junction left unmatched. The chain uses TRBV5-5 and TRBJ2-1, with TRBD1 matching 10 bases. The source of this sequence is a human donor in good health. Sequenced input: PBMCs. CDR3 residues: CASSLTGQGNEQFF. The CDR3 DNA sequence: TGTGCCAGCAGCTTAACGGGACAGGGGAATGAGCAGTTCTTC.